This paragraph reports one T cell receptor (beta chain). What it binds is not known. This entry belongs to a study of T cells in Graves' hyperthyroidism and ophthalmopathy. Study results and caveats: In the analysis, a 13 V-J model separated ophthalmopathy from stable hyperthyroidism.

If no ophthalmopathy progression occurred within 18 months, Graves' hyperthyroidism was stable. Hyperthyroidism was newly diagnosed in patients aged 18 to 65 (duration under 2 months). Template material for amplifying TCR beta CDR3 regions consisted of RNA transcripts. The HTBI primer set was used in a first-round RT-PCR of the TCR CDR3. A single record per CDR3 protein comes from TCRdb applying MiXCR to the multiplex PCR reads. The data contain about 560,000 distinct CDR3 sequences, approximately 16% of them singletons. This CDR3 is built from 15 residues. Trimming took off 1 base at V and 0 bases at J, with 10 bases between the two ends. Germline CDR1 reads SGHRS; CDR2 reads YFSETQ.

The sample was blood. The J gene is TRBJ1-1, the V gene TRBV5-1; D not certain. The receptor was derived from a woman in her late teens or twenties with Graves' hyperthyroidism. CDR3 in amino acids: CASSLRAKMNTEAFF. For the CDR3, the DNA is TGCGCCAGCAGCTTGAGGGCAAAGATGAACACTGAAGCTTTCTTT.